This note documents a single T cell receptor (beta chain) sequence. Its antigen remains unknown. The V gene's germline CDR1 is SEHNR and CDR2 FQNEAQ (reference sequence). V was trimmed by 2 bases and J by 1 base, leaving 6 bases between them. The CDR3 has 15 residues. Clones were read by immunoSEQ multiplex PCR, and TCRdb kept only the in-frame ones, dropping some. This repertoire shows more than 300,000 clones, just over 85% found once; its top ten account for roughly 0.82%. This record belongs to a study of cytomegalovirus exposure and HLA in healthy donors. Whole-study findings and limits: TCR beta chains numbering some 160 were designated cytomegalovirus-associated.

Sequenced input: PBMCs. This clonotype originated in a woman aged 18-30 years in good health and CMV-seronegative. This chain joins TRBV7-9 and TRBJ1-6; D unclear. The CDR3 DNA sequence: TGTGCCAGCAGCTTAACCGGTTCCTATAATTCACCCCTCCACTTT. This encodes CASSLTGSYNSPLHF.